Shown below are 14 T cell receptor beta chains from a single sample sequenced in a study of blood T cell repertoires in COVID-19. Using immunoSEQ multiplex PCR, the repertoire was profiled, and TCRdb retains in-frame clones only, with some absent. The profile covers a few hundred thousand clones, with around nine tenths appearing a single time and about 3% taken by the ten largest. Sequenced: peripheral blood. These receptors were collected from a human donor in a cohort sampled during active COVID-19.

The chain combines TRBV5-4 with TRBJ2-5; weak D call: TRBD1 (5 bases). The V end lost 1 base, the J end lost 0 bases, and 7 bases lay between the germline ends. The CDR3 has 14 residues. Germline V gene lookup returns CDR1 SGHNT and CDR2 YYREEE (reference sequence). The CDR3 coding sequence is TGTGCCAGCAGCTTGCCAGGGTACCAAGAGACCCAGTACTTC. It codes for CASSLPGYQETQYF.

The rearrangement uses TRBV28 and TRBJ2-7, with unresolved D. Germline CDR1 is MDHEN and CDR2 is SYDVKM. Trimming removed 11 bases from V and 0 bases from J, with 11 bases in between. The CDR3 is made up of 12 amino acids. Here the CDR3 reads CACRSPSYEQYF. DNA for the CDR3: TGTGCCTGTCGAAGCCCCTCCTACGAGCAGTACTTC.

This chain uses TRBV5-1 with TRBJ2-7; TRBD2 agrees at 7 bases. The junction had 9 bases not matched to a gene; V was cut back by 4 bases and J by 5 bases. The CDR3 consists of 14 residues. Germline V gene lookup returns CDR1 SGHRS and CDR2 YFSETQ. This chain's CDR3 is CASSGRENAHEQYF. CDR3 in DNA: TGCGCCAGCAGCGGGCGGGAGAATGCCCACGAGCAGTACTTC.

V gene TRBV10-3 combines with J gene TRBJ2-1, with D possibly matching TRBD1 (6 bases). Looked up from germline, CDR1 is ENHRY and CDR2 is SYGVKD. Trimming pared 2 bases from V and 5 bases from J, leaving 7 bases between. This CDR3 region has 13 residues. In DNA, the CDR3 is TGTGCCATCAGTGAGGGACAGAACAATGAGCAGTTCTTC. Its protein product is CAISEGQNNEQFF.

The chain uses TRBV7-6 and TRBJ2-1, with 11 bases that match TRBD2. Germline V gene sequence: CDR1 SGHVS, CDR2 FNYEAQ. V trimming: 4 bases; J trimming: 0 bases; junction bases outside the gene matches: 14. The CDR3 extends over 20 amino acids. The CDR3 region is CASSSPGGPSGGISYNEQFF. In DNA form, the CDR3 reads TGTGCCAGCAGCTCTCCGGGGGGCCCTAGCGGGGGGATCTCCTACAATGAGCAGTTCTTC. Full variable domain (remainder filled in from reference TRBV7-6 and TRBJ2-1): GAGVSQSPRYKVTKRGQDVALRCDPISGHVSLYWYRQALGQGPEFLTYFNYEAQQDKSGLPNDRFSAERPEGSISTLTIQRTEQRDSAMYRCASSSPGGPSGGISYNEQFFGPGTRLTVL.

The chain links TRBV28 to TRBJ1-3, with D perhaps matching TRBD1 (5 bases). The V end lost 11 bases, the J end lost 0 bases, and 14 bases lay between the germline ends. Looked up from germline, CDR1 is MDHEN and CDR2 is SYDVKM. The CDR3 extends over 14 amino acids. The CDR3 sequence is CAGGGTSSGNTIYF. The DNA of the CDR3 is TGTGCCGGCGGGGGGACTAGCTCTGGAAACACCATATATTTT.

V is TRBV29-1 and J is TRBJ1-2, with TRBD1 identical over 7 bases. This CDR3 contains 13 residues. Germline V gene lookup returns CDR1 SQVTM and CDR2 ANQGSEA. V lost 2 bases to trimming and J lost 5 bases; unmatched junction nucleotides: 5. CDR3 in amino acids: CSVEKGAEYGYTF. The CDR3 bases are TGCAGCGTTGAAAAGGGGGCTGAGTATGGCTACACCTTC. The full variable domain, its missing parts supplied by reference TRBV29-1 and TRBJ1-2, is SAVISQKPSRDICQRGTSLTIQCQVDSQVTMMFWYRQQPGQSLTLIATANQGSEATYESGFVIDKFPISRPNLTFSTLTVSNMSPEDSSIYLCSVEKGAEYGYTFGSGTRLTVV.

This clone was counted once. The V and J genes are TRBV6-4 and TRBJ1-1, with 7 bases identical to TRBD1. This CDR3 contains 20 residues. Germline V gene lookup returns CDR1 MRHNA and CDR2 SNTAGT. Trimming cost V 3 bases and J 1 base; bases outside gene matches: 20. CDR3 sequence: CASSDCVARDSCLGNTEAFF. The CDR3 DNA is TGTGCCAGCAGTGATTGCGTGGCCCGGGACAGTTGCTTGGGGAACACTGAAGCTTTCTTT.

The rearrangement joins TRBV30 to TRBJ2-4; 14 bases are a match to TRBD2. The trim removed 4 bases at V and 2 bases at J, leaving 7 bases unmatched. The CDR3 sequence is 17 residues long. CDR1 is GTSNPN, CDR2 SVGIG, per germline (reference sequence). CDR3 sequence: CAWNSGLAGGPKNIQYF. For the CDR3, the DNA is TGTGCCTGGAACTCAGGACTAGCGGGGGGTCCCAAAAACATTCAGTACTTC.

CDR3 loop: CASSLSFSGNTIYF. DNA of the CDR3: TGTGCCAGCAGCTTAAGCTTCTCTGGAAACACCATATATTTT. This chain joins TRBV7-9 and TRBJ1-3; unclear D gene. Per germline, CDR1 SEHNR and CDR2 FQNEAQ (reference sequence). The CDR3 totals 14 residues. V was pared by 2 bases and J by 0 bases, with 5 bases between.

The CDR3 DNA is TGTGCCAGCGGTCATAGGGCAGGGGAAGCGGGACAGCCCCAGCATTTT. Its translation is CASGHRAGEAGQPQHF. The chain joins TRBV28 to TRBJ1-5; TRBD1 might be the D (6 bases). This CDR3 is 16 amino acids long. Germline V CDR1 and CDR2: MDHEN, SYDVKM. Between the trimmed V and J ends, which lost 8 bases and 7 bases, there was a span of 24 bases.

The J gene is TRBJ2-1, the V gene TRBV11-2; 9 bases agree with TRBD2. The CDR3 totals 17 residues. In germline, CDR1 is SGHAT, CDR2 FQNNGV. With V trimmed by 2 bases and J by 5 bases, 10 bases remained unmatched. CDR3: CASSLSLRTSEHNEQFF. For the CDR3, the DNA is TGTGCCAGCAGCTTAAGTTTAAGGACTAGCGAACACAATGAGCAGTTCTTC.

V and J are TRBV6-5 and TRBJ2-7; 8 bases fit TRBD2. The CDR3 spans 14 residues. Germline V CDR1 and CDR2: MNHEY, SVGAGI. V gave up 5 bases and J gave up 2 bases; unmatched junction bases: 5. The CDR3 loop reads CASSQGSGAYEQYF. The CDR3 coding sequence is TGTGCCAGCAGTCAGGGTAGCGGGGCCTACGAGCAGTACTTC.

This clone was detected once. The CDR3 nucleotides are TGTGCCAGCAGCCCACAGGGTTTCGGGGAGCTGTTTTTT. It specifies CASSPQGFGELFF. The chain employs TRBV7-9 and TRBJ2-2, with D possibly TRBD1 on 6 matching bases. In germline, CDR1 is SEHNR, CDR2 FQNEAQ (reference sequence). V lost 5 bases to trimming and J lost 7 bases, with 11 bases between them. The CDR3 is 13 residues long.